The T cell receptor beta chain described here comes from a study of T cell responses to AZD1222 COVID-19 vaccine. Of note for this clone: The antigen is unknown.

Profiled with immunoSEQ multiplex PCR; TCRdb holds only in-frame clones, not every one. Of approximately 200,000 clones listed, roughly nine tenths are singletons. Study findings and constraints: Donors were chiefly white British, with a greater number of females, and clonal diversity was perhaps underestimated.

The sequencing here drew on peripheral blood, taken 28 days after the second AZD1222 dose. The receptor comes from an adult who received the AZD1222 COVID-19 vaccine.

The CDR3 DNA is TGTGCCACCAGTGATCCCCTGGATAGCGAGTCCTACAATGAGCAGTTCTTC. Amino acids: CATSDPLDSESYNEQFF. The chain recombines TRBV24-1 with TRBJ2-1, with D tentatively TRBD2 (5 bases). Trimming removed 3 bases at V and 1 base at J, with 15 bases between. Germline CDR1 and CDR2: KGHDR and SFDVKD. The CDR3 has 17 residues.